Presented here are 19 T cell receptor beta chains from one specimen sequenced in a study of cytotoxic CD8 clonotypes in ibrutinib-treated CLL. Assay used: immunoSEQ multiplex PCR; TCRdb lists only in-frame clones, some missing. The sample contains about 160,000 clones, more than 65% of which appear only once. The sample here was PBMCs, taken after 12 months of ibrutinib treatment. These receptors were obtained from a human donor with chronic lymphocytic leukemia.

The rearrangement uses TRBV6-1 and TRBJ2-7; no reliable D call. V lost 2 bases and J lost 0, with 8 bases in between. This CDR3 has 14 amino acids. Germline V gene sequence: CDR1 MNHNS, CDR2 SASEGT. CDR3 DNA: TGTGCCAGCAGTGAACCTGCCATCTCCTACGAGCAGTACTTC. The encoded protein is CASSEPAISYEQYF.

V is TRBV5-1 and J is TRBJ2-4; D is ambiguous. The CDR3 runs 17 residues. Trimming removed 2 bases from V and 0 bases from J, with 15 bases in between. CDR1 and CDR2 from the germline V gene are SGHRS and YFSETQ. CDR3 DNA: TGCGCCAGCAGCTTAGGACGCGATCTTCTAGCCAAAAACATTCAGTACTTC. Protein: CASSLGRDLLAKNIQYF.

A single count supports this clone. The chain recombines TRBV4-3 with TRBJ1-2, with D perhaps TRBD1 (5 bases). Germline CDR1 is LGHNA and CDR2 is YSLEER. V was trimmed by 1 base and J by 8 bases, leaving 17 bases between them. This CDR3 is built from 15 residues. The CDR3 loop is CASSQAPGGEGGYTF. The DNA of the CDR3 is TGCGCCAGCAGCCAAGCCCCCGGGGGGGAAGGCGGCTACACCTTC.

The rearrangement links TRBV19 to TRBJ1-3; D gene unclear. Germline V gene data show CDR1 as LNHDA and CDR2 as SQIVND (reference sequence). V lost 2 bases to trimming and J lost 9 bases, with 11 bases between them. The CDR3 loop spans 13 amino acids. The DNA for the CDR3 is TGTGCCAGTAGTATAAACGACGGCCCCACCATATATTTT. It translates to CASSINDGPTIYF. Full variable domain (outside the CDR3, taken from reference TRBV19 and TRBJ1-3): DGGITQSPKYLFRKEGQNVTLSCEQNLNHDAMYWYRQDPGQGLRLIYYSQIVNDFQKGDIAEGYSVSREKKESFPLTVTSAQKNPTAFYLCASSINDGPTIYFGEGSWLTVV.

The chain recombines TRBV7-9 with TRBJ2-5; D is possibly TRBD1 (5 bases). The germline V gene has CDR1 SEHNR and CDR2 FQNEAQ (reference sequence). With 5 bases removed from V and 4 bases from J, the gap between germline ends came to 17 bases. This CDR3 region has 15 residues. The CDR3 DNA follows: TGTGCCAGCAGCCCCTATAGGGGTGTGACAGAGACCCAGTACTTC. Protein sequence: CASSPYRGVTETQYF.

The CDR3 is CASSSRTGVIQETQYF. For the CDR3, the DNA is TGTGCCAGCAGTTCCAGGACAGGGGTCATTCAAGAGACCCAGTACTTC. V is TRBV28 and J is TRBJ2-5; TRBD1 agrees at 9 bases. J was trimmed by 2 bases and V by 4 bases; bases with no gene match: 8. This CDR3 is built from 16 residues. Germline V gene sequence: CDR1 MDHEN, CDR2 SYDVKM.

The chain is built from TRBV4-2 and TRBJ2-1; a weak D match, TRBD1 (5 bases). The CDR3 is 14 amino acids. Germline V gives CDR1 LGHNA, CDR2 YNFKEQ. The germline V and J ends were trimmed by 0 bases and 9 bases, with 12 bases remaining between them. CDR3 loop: CASSQDEQVGEQFF. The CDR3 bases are TGTGCCAGCAGCCAAGATGAACAGGTTGGTGAGCAGTTCTTC.

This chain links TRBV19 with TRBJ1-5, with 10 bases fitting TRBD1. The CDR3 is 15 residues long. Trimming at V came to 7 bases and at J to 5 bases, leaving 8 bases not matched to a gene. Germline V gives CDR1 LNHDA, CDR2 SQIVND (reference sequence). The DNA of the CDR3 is TGTGCCAGTACGACAGGGGGCGCGGGTTATCAGCCCCAGCATTTT. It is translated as CASTTGGAGYQPQHF.

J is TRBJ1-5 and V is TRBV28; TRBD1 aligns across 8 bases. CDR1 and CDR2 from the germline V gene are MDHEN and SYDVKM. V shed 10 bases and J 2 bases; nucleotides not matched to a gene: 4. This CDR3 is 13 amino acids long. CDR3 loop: CATHRGGNQPQHF. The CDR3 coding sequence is TGTGCCACCCACAGGGGGGGCAATCAGCCCCAGCATTTT.

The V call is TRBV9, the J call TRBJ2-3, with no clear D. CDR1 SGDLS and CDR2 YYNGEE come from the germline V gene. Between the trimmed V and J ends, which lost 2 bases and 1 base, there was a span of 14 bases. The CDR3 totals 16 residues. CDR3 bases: TGTGCCAGCAGCGTCACCGACGGCGGCGGCACAGATACGCAGTATTTT. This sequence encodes CASSVTDGGGTDTQYF. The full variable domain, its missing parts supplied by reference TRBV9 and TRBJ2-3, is DSGVTQTPKHLITATGQRVTLRCSPRSGDLSVYWYQQSLDQGLQFLIQYYNGEERAKGNILERFSAQQFPDLHSELNLSSLELGDSALYFCASSVTDGGGTDTQYFGPGTRLTVL.

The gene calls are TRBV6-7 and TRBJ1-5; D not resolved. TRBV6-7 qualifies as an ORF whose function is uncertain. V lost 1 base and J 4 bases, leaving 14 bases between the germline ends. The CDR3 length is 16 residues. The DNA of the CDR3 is TGTGCCAGCAGTTACTTGATAACAGCCTCAAATCAGCCCCAGCATTTT. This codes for CASSYLITASNQPQHF.

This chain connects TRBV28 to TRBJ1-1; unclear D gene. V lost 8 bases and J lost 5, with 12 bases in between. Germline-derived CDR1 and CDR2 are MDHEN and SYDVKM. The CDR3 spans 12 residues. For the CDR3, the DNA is TGTGCCAGCCACCCCCGTGGGACTGAAGCTTTCTTT. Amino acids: CASHPRGTEAFF.

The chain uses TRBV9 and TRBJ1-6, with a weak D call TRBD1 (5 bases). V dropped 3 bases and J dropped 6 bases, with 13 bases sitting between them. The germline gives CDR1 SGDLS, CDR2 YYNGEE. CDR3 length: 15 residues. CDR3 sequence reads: CASSAPGPLNSPLHF. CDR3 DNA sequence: TGTGCCAGCAGCGCACCGGGACCGCTTAATTCACCCCTCCACTTT.

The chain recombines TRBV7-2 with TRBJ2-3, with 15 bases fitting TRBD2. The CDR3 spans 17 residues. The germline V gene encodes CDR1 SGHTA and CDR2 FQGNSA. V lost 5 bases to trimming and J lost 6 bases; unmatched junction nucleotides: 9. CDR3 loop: CASSPEGLAGGTDTQYF. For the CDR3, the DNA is TGTGCCAGCAGCCCCGAGGGACTAGCGGGAGGAACTGATACGCAGTATTTT.

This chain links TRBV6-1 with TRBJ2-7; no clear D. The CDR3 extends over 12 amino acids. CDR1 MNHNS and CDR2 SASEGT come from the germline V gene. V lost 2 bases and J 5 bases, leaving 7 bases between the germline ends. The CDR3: CASSELKDEQYF. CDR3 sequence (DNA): TGTGCCAGCAGTGAACTCAAGGACGAGCAGTACTTC.

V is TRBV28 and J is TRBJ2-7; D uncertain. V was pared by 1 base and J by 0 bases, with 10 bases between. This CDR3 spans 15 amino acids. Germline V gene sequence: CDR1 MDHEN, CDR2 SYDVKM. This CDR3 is CASSLLGKSSYEQYF. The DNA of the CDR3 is TGTGCCAGCAGTTTATTAGGCAAATCCTCCTACGAGCAGTACTTC. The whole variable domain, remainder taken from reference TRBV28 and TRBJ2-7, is DVKVTQSSRYLVKRTGEKVFLECVQDMDHENMFWYRQDPGLGLRLIYFSYDVKMKEKGDIPEGYSVSREKKERFSLILESASTNQTSMYLCASSLLGKSSYEQYFGPGTRLTVT.

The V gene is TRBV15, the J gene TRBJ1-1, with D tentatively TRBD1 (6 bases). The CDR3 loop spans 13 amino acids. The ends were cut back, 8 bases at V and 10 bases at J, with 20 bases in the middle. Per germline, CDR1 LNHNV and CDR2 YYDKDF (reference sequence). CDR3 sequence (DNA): TGTGCCACCGCCCGGGACACTAGTTTGTTAGCTTTCTTT. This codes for CATARDTSLLAFF.

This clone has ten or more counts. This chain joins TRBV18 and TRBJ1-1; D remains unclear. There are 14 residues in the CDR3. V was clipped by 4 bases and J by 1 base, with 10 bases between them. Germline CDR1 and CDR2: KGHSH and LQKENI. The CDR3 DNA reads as TGTGCCAGCTCACAGCAAGACCAGAACACTGAAGCTTTCTTT. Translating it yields CASSQQDQNTEAFF.

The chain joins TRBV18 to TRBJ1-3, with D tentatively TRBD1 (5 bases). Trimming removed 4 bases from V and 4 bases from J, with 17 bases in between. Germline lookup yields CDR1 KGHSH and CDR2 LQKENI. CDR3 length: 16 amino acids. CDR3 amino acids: CASSQGTANSGNTIYF. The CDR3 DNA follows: TGTGCCAGCTCACAGGGGACCGCGAACAGCGGAAACACCATATATTTT.